This TCR beta chain originates from a study of PD-1 blockade in mismatch repair-deficient tumors. This clone was observed a handful of times. Antigen specificity is unknown. TCR sequencing covered a few patients who responded to pembrolizumab. The method was immunoSEQ multiplex PCR; TCRdb's version includes in-frame clones alone and lacks a portion of them. The table includes 77,000 or so clones, around 80% detected once. The V gene's germline CDR1 is PRHDT and CDR2 FYEKMQ (reference sequence). V was shortened by 5 bases and J by 4 bases, with 11 bases between the two germline ends. There are 13 residues in the CDR3. Whole-study results and caveats: Tumor-resident clones, often undetectable pretreatment in blood, expanded then contracted after pembrolizumab.

The rearrangement links TRBV13 to TRBJ1-2; D is unresolved. The receptor was isolated from an adult with mismatch repair-deficient cancer. This specimen was peripheral blood, taken 44 weeks after starting pembrolizumab. CDR3 amino acids: CASSADGIYGYTF. CDR3 in DNA: TGTGCCAGCAGCGCGGACGGGATCTATGGCTACACCTTC. Full variable domain (remainder filled in from reference TRBV13 and TRBJ1-2): AAGVIQSPRHLIKEKRETATLKCYPIPRHDTVYWYQQGPGQDPQFLISFYEKMQSDKGSIPDRFSAQQFSDYHSELNMSSLELGDSALYFCASSADGIYGYTFGSGTRLTVV.